Following are 19 T cell receptor beta chains from one sample sequenced in a study of post-analysis software for immune sequencing data. Whole-study results and caveats: Patients used about 5 TRBV segments, including TRBV5-6, TRBV5-1 and TRBV20-1, more often than controls.

The antigens of these receptors remain unknown. Unique molecular identifiers were present in the TCR beta cDNA libraries. TCRdb redid the calling of the PCR reads with MiXCR, one entry per CDR3 protein. This table has roughly 670,000 distinct CDR3 sequences, approximately 60% appearing once. Input material: blood. The receptors here all came from a girl aged 2 to 9 with multiple sclerosis.

The V and J genes are TRBV2 and TRBJ2-1; TRBD2 might be the D (5 bases). Deletions cut 2 bases from V and 3 bases from J, with 11 bases between. The V gene's germline CDR1 is SNHLY and CDR2 FYNNEI. The CDR3 spans 15 residues. The CDR3 is CASSEWASSYNEQFF. CDR3 coding DNA: TGTGCCAGCAGTGAATGGGCTAGCAGCTACAATGAGCAGTTCTTC.

The table lists this clonotype with a few counts. The genes are TRBV24-1 and TRBJ1-2; a possible D gene is TRBD1 (5 bases). The CDR3 length is 12 residues. Germline V CDR1 and CDR2: KGHDR, SFDVKD. The V end lost 9 bases, the J end lost 2 bases, and 9 bases lay between the germline ends. The CDR3 region is CATSEGNYGYTF. For the CDR3, the DNA is TGTGCCACCTCAGAGGGGAACTATGGCTACACCTTC.

The V and J genes are TRBV19 and TRBJ2-5; D might be TRBD1 (6 bases). The closer fit of TRBJ2-7 to the DNA end suggests the J call may be wrong. The germline V gene has CDR1 LNHDA and CDR2 SQIVND (reference sequence). The CDR3 extends over 13 amino acids. This chain's CDR3 is CASGTGQSTEQYF. DNA of the CDR3: TGTGCCAGTGGAACAGGGCAGTCCACCGAGCAGTACTTC.

This clonotype has just a few counts. The CDR3: CASSHQGFNEQFF. The DNA for the CDR3 is TGTGCCAGCAGCCATCAGGGTTTCAATGAGCAGTTCTTC. The chain combines TRBV12-3 or TRBV12-4 with TRBJ2-1, with D possibly TRBD1 on 5 matching bases. The CDR3 covers 13 residues. The V gene lost 6 bases and the J gene lost 6 bases, with 12 bases spanning the gap.

CDR3 in DNA: TGCGCCAGCAGCCAAGATGGGAGCCCAGCGGGAGTGGGTGAGACCCAGTACTTC. This encodes CASSQDGSPAGVGETQYF. This sequence joins TRBV4-1 and TRBJ2-5; 8 bases match TRBD2. Losses at the gene ends were 0 bases for V and 5 bases for J; bases not matched to a gene: 14. CDR1 and CDR2 from the germline V gene are MGHRA and YSYEKL. This CDR3 comprises 18 residues.

V gene TRBV9 combines with J gene TRBJ2-1, with 8 nucleotides matching TRBD2. This CDR3 has 15 residues. The germline V gene encodes CDR1 SGDLS and CDR2 YYNGEE. Germline trimming cut 0 bases from V and 10 bases from J; bases unmatched to any gene: 9. The CDR3 is CASSVEGSGTWEQFF. The DNA for the CDR3 is TGTGCCAGCAGCGTAGAGGGTAGCGGGACCTGGGAGCAGTTCTTC.

This clonotype was seen a handful of times. The CDR3 is CASSRHGPNGYTF. The CDR3 DNA is TGTGCCAGCAGTCGCCACGGCCCGAATGGCTACACCTTC. The V gene is TRBV28, the J gene TRBJ1-2; D call uncertain. The CDR3 totals 13 residues. The V end lost 5 bases, the J end lost 6 bases, and 13 bases lay between the germline ends. Germline V gene data show CDR1 as MDHEN and CDR2 as SYDVKM.

This chain connects TRBV29-1 to TRBJ2-1, with TRBD1 identical over 7 bases. From germline, CDR1 is SQVTM and CDR2 ANQGSEA. The junction had 6 bases not matched to a gene; V was cut back by 5 bases and J by 5 bases. This CDR3 region has 13 residues. The CDR3 coding sequence is TGCAGCGTTCCCGGACAGGCAAACAATGAGCAGTTCTTC. Encoded protein: CSVPGQANNEQFF.

The chain joins TRBV12-3 or TRBV12-4 to TRBJ2-1; D is tentatively TRBD1 or TRBD2 (5 bases each). The ends were cut back, 1 base at V and 2 bases at J, with 9 bases in the middle. The CDR3 totals 15 residues. The CDR3 loop is CASSLGDRTYNEQFF. As DNA, the CDR3 is TGTGCCAGCAGTTTAGGGGACCGGACCTACAATGAGCAGTTCTTC.

This sequence joins TRBV20-1 and TRBJ2-6; 10 bases map to TRBD2. The CDR3 runs to 18 residues. Losses at the gene ends were 1 base for V and 0 bases for J; bases not matched to a gene: 6. The V gene's germline CDR1 is DFQATT and CDR2 SNEGSKA (reference sequence). CDR3 sequence: CSARALAGELSGANVLTF. In DNA form, the CDR3 reads TGCAGTGCTAGAGCTCTAGCGGGGGAGCTCTCTGGGGCCAACGTCCTGACTTTC.

There are a few counts of this clonotype. The rearrangement joins TRBV20-1 to TRBJ1-2; 8 positions match TRBD1. Germline loops: CDR1 DFQATT, CDR2 SNEGSKA (reference sequence). V lost 1 base to trimming and J lost 4 bases; unmatched junction nucleotides: 8. The CDR3 is 15 residues long. CDR3 bases: TGCAGTGCTAGAGGTGGAGTTGACAGGGGCTATGGCTACACCTTC. The encoded protein is CSARGGVDRGYGYTF.

The J gene is TRBJ2-7, the V gene TRBV5-5; no reliable D call. V gave up 0 bases and J gave up 4 bases, with 14 bases separating them. The germline gives CDR1 SGHKS, CDR2 YYEKEE (reference sequence). The CDR3 is 15 residues long. CDR3 region: CASSLAGRAPYEQYF. CDR3 in DNA: TGTGCCAGCAGCTTGGCCGGTAGGGCGCCGTACGAGCAGTACTTC.

This clonotype came up once. V usage is TRBV20-1 and J usage is TRBJ2-5; TRBD1 is a possible D gene (6 bases). This CDR3 is 14 amino acids long. The ends were cut back, 1 base at V and 2 bases at J, with 11 bases in the middle. In germline, CDR1 is DFQATT, CDR2 SNEGSKA (reference sequence). The DNA for the CDR3 is TGCAGTGCTAGAGGCGACAGGAGGCAAGAGACCCAGTACTTC. Protein sequence: CSARGDRRQETQYF.

This chain connects TRBV24-1 to TRBJ1-2; 7 nucleotides agree with TRBD1. Germline V gene lookup returns CDR1 KGHDR and CDR2 SFDVKD. CDR3 size: 15 residues. After removal of 3 bases from V and 5 bases from J, the junction contained 8 bases not matched to a gene. For the CDR3, the DNA is TGTGCCACCAGTGATCCCTCCGGGACAGCGTATGGCTACACCTTC. This encodes CATSDPSGTAYGYTF.

V is TRBV5-6 and J is TRBJ1-1; TRBD1 is a possible D gene (5 bases). Deletions cut 1 base from V and 4 bases from J, with 20 bases between. Per the germline V gene, CDR1 is SGHDT and CDR2 is YYEEEE. The CDR3 consists of 17 residues. The CDR3 coding sequence is TGTGCCAGCAGCTTGTCACCCCGGGGGGTAGACAGCACTGAAGCTTTCTTT. Its protein is CASSLSPRGVDSTEAFF.

The chain recombines TRBV10-3 with TRBJ1-1; TRBD1 agrees at 8 bases. The CDR3 has 14 amino acids. V lost 10 bases, J lost 0 bases, and 7 bases stayed unmatched. In germline, CDR1 is ENHRY, CDR2 SYGVKD. This CDR3 reads CATRTGLMNTEAFF. The DNA of the CDR3 is TGTGCCACACGGACAGGGTTAATGAACACTGAAGCTTTCTTT.

This rearrangement joins TRBV4-1 to TRBJ2-7; no firm D call. The J call may be incorrect, as the DNA end agrees better with TRBJ2-5. The germline V gene encodes CDR1 MGHRA and CDR2 YSYEKL. The CDR3 length is 13 residues. The CDR3 region is CASSQVMGETQYF. CDR3 DNA: TGCGCCAGCAGCCAAGTAATGGGAGAGACCCAGTACTTC.

This chain links TRBV29-1 with TRBJ1-2; 9 nucleotides align to TRBD1. After removal of 4 bases from V and 2 bases from J, the junction contained 8 bases not matched to a gene. This CDR3 region has 15 residues. The germline gives CDR1 SQVTM, CDR2 ANQGSEA. The CDR3 sequence is CSVAQGQGVNYGYTF. For the CDR3, the DNA is TGCAGCGTTGCCCAGGGACAGGGAGTAAACTATGGCTACACCTTC.

This chain joins TRBV20-1 and TRBJ2-1; either TRBD1 or TRBD2 may fit D (5 bases each). CDR3 length equals 18 residues. Germline V gene data show CDR1 as DFQATT and CDR2 as SNEGSKA (reference sequence). Trimming took off 0 bases at V and 8 bases at J, with 26 bases between the two ends. CDR3 sequence (DNA): TGCAGTGCTAGAGATCCCGCCAGCGAGAGGGGAAAGTGGGATGAGCAGTTCTTC. Amino acids: CSARDPASERGKWDEQFF.